This T cell receptor (beta chain) was sequenced during a study of cytomegalovirus exposure and HLA in healthy donors. The V gene's germline CDR1 is MDHEN and CDR2 SYDVKM. The CDR3 consists of 17 residues. V lost 8 bases and J lost 0, with 23 bases in between. PCR was performed using 60 Vbeta and 13 Jbeta primers. Sequenced by immunoSEQ multiplex PCR; TCRdb stores in-frame clones only, minus some. The table lists under 200,000 clones, approximately 86% of them singletons. The material sequenced was PBMCs. This clonotype was sampled from a boy between 2 and 10 years old in good health and CMV-seronegative. This chain uses TRBV28 with TRBJ2-7, with D tentatively TRBD2 (5 bases). CDR3 protein: CASSGNAAKTFSYEQYF. The CDR3 DNA sequence: TGTGCCAGCTCCGGGAATGCGGCAAAGACGTTCTCCTACGAGCAGTACTTC.